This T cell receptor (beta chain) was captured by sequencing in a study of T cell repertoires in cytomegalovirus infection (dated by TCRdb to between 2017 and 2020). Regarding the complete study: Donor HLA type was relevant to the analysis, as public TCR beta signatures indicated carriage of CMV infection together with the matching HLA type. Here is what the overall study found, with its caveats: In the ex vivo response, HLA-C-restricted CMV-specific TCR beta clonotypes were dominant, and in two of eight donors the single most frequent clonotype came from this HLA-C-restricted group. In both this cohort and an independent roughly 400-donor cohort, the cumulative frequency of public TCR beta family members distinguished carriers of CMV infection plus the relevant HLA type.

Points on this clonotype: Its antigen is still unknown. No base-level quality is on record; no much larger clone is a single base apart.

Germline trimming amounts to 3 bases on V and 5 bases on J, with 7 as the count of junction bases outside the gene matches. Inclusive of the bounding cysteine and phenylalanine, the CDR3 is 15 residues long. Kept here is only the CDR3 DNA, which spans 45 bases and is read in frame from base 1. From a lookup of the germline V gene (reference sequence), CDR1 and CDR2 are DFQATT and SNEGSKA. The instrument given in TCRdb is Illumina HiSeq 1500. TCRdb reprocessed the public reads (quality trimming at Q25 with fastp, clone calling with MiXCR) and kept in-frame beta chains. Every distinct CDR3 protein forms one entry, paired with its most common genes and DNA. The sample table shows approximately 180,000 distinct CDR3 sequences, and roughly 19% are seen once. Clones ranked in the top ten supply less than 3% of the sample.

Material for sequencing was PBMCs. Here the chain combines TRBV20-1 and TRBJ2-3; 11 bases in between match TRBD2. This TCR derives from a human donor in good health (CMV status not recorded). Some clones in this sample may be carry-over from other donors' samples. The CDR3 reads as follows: CSARPLAGAVDTQYF. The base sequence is TGCAGTGCTAGGCCACTAGCGGGAGCTGTAGATACGCAGTATTTT.